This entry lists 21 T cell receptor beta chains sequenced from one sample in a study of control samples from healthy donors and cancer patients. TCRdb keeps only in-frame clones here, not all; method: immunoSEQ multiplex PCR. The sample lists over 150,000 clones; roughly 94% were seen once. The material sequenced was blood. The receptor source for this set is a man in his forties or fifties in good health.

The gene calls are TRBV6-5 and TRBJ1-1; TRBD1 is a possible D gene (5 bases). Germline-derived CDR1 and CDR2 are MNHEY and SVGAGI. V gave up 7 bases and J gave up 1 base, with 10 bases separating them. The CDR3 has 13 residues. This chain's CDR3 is CASMGRTNTEAFF. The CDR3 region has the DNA TGTGCCAGCATGGGGCGGACGAACACTGAAGCTTTCTTT.

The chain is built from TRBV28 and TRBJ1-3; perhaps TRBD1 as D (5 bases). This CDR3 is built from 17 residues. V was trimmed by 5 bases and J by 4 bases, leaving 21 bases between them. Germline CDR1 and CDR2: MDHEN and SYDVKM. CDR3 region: CASSRDAVQALGNTIYF. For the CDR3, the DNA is TGTGCCAGCAGTCGGGACGCCGTGCAAGCCCTCGGAAACACCATATATTTT.

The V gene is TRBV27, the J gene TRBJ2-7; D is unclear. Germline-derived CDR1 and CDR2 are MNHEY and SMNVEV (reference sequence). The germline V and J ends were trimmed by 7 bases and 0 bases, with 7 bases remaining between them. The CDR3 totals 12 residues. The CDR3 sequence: CASMGISYEQYF. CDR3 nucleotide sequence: TGTGCCAGCATGGGCATCTCCTACGAGCAGTACTTC.

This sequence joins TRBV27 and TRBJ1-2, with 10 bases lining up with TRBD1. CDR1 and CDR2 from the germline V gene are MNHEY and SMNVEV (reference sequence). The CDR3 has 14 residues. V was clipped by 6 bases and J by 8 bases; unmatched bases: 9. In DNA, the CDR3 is TGTGCCAGCAGCCCGAGTGGGACAGGGGTCGGCTACACCTTC. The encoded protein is CASSPSGTGVGYTF.

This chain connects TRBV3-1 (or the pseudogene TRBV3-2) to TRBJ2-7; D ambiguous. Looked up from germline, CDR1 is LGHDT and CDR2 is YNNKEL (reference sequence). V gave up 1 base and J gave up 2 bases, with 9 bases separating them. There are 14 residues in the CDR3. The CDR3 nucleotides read TGTGCCAGCAGCCAAGGTGAAGGGCCCTACGAGCAGTACTTC. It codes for CASSQGEGPYEQYF.

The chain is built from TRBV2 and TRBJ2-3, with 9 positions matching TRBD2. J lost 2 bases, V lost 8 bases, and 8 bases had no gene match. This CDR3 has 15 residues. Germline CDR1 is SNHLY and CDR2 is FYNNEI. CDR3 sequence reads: CASSREGLATDTQYF. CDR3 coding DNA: TGTGCCAGCTCGCGGGAGGGGCTAGCCACAGATACGCAGTATTTT.

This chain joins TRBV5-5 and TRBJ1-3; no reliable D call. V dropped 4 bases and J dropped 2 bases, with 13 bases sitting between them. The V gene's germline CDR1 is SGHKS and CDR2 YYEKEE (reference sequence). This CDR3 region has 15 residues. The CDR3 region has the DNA TGTGCCAGCAGCGCGACGCTGGCGACTGGAAACACCATATATTTT. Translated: CASSATLATGNTIYF.

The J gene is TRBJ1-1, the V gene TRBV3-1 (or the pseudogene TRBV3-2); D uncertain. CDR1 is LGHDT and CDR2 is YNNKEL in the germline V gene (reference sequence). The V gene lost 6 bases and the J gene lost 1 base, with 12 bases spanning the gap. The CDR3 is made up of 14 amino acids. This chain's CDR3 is CASSPRRENTEAFF. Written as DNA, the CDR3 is TGTGCCAGCAGTCCCAGACGGGAGAACACTGAAGCTTTCTTT.

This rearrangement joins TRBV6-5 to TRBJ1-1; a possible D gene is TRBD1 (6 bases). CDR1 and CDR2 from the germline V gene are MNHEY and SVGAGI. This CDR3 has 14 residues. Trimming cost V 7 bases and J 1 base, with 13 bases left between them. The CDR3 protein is CASTRGSGNTEAFF. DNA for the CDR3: TGTGCCAGCACAAGGGGGTCAGGGAACACTGAAGCTTTCTTT.

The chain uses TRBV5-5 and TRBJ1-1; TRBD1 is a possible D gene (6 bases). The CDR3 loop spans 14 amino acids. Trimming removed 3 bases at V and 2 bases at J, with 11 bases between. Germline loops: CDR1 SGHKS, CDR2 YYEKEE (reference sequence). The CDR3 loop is CASSSQGLNTEAFF. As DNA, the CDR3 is TGTGCCAGCAGCTCACAGGGTCTAAACACTGAAGCTTTCTTT.

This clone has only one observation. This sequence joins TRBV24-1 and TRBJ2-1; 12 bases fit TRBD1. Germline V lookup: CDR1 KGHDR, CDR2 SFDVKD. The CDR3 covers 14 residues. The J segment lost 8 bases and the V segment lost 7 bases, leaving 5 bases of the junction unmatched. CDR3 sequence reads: CATSPGQGAYEQFF. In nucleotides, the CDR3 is TGTGCCACCAGCCCGGGACAGGGGGCCTATGAGCAGTTCTTC.

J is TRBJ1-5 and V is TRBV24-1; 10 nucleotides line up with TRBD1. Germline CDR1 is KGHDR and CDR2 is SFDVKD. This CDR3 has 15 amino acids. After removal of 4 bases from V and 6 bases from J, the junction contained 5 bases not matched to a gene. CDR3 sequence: CATSETGTGVQPQHF. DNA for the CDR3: TGTGCCACCAGTGAGACCGGGACAGGGGTTCAGCCCCAGCATTTT.

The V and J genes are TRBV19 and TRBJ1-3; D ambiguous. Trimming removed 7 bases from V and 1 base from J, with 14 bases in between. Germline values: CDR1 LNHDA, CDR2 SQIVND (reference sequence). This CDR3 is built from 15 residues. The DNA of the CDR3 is TGTGCCAGTACCGAATACGGGTCATCTGGAAACACCATATATTTT. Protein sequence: CASTEYGSSGNTIYF.

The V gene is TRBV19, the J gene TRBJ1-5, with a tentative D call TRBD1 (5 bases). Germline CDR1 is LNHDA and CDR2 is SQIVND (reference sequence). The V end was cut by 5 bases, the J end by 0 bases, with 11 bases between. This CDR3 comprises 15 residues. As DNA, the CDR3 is TGTGCCAGTAGTCCCACAGGTTATAGCAATCAGCCCCAGCATTTT. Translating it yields CASSPTGYSNQPQHF.

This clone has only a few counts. Here the CDR3 DNA reads TGTGCCAGCAGCTCCCCTGGACAGGTTCTCTACAATGAGCAGTTCTTC. Translating it yields CASSSPGQVLYNEQFF. The chain recombines TRBV5-4 with TRBJ2-1; 7 nucleotides align to TRBD1. The V gene's germline CDR1 is SGHNT and CDR2 YYREEE (reference sequence). V trimming: 3 bases; J trimming: 3 bases; junction bases outside the gene matches: 9. The CDR3 covers 16 residues.

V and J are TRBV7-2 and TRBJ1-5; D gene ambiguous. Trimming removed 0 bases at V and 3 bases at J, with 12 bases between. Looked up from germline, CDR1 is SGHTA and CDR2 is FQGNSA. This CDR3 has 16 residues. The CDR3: CASSLARTDPNQPQHF. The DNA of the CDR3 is TGTGCCAGCAGCTTAGCGAGGACTGATCCCAATCAGCCCCAGCATTTT.

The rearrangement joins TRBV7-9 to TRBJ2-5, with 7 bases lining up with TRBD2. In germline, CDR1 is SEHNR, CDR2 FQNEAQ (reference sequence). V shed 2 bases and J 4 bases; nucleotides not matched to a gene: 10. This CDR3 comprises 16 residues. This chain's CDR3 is CASSLSYGGSGETQYF. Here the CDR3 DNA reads TGTGCCAGCAGCTTATCATACGGGGGGTCGGGAGAGACCCAGTACTTC.

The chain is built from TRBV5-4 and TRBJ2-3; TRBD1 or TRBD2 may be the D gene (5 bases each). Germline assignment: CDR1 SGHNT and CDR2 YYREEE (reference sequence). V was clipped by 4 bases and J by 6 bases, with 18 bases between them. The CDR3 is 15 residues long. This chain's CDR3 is CASSPGTVKGDTQYF. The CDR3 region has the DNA TGTGCCAGCAGCCCGGGGACGGTTAAAGGGGATACGCAGTATTTT. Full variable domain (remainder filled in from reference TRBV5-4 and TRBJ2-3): ETGVTQSPTHLIKTRGQQVTLRCSSQSGHNTVSWYQQALGQGPQFIFQYYREEENGRGNFPPRFSGLQFPNYSSELNVNALELDDSALYLCASSPGTVKGDTQYFGPGTRLTVL.

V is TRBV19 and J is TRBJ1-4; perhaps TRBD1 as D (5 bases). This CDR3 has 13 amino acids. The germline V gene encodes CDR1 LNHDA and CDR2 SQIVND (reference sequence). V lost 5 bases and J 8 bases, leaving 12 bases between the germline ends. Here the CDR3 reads CASSLQAAEKLFF. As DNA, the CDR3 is TGTGCCAGTAGTTTACAGGCCGCGGAAAAACTGTTTTTT.

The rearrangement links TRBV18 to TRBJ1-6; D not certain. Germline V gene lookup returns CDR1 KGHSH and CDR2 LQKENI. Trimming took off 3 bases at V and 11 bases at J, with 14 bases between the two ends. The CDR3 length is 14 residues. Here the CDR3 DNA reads TGTGCCAGCTCACCTAGCTCAGGCCGGCCACCCCTCCACTTT. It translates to CASSPSSGRPPLHF.

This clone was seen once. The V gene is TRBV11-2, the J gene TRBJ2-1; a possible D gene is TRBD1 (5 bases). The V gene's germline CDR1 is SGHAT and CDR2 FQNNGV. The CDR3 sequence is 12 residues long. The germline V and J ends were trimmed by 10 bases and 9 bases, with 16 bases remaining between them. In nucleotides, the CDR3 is TGTGCCACGAAGGGGCTAGGCGCTGAGCAGTTCTTC. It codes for CATKGLGAEQFF.